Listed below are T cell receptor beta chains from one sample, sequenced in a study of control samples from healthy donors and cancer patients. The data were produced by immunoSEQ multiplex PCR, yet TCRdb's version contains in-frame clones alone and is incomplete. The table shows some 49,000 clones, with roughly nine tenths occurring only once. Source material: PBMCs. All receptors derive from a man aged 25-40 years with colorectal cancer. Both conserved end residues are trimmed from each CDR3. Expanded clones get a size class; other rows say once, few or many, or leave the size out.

CDR3 protein: ASSQDPGTGNTIY
clone size: -
J gene: TRBJ1-3
V gene: TRBV3-1/TRBV3-2

CDR3 protein: ASSRGRTNYGYT
clone size: -
J gene: TRBJ1-2
V gene: TRBV6-6

CDR3 protein: ASSLTSGTYEQY
clone size: -
J gene: TRBJ2-7
V gene: TRBV5-1

CDR3 protein: SASGPLEGTQY
clone size: -
J gene: TRBJ2-5
V gene: TRBV20-1

CDR3 protein: ASSLEAGRKDTEAF
clone size: -
J gene: TRBJ1-1
V gene: TRBV7-2

CDR3 protein: ASSLQGPPYNEQF
clone size: once
J gene: TRBJ2-1
V gene: TRBV7-2

CDR3 protein: ASRSQETQY
clone size: -
J gene: TRBJ2-5
V gene: TRBV7-2

CDR3 protein: ATSGLITGGTGAQH
clone size: -
J gene: TRBJ1-5
V gene: TRBV15

CDR3 protein: ASSVETGEGEQF
clone size: -
J gene: TRBJ2-1
V gene: TRBV9

CDR3 protein: ASSQEIWSGRSGELF
clone size: -
J gene: TRBJ2-2
V gene: TRBV4-2

CDR3 protein: ASIVYQGAHEQY
clone size: once
J gene: TRBJ2-7
V gene: TRBV7-2

CDR3 protein: SAETSGGLYNEQF
clone size: -
J gene: TRBJ2-1
V gene: TRBV29-1

CDR3 protein: ASSQLSTGWAEAF
clone size: -
J gene: TRBJ1-1
V gene: TRBV4-1

CDR3 protein: ASSLVSGGAWNEQF
clone size: -
J gene: TRBJ2-1
V gene: TRBV5-4

CDR3 protein: ASSPLRKVAGRVWMSKNIQY
clone size: -
J gene: TRBJ2-4
V gene: TRBV18

CDR3 protein: ASCGRDNSPLH
clone size: -
J gene: TRBJ1-6
V gene: TRBV19

CDR3 protein: ASSFYEAEAF
clone size: -
J gene: TRBJ1-1
V gene: TRBV7-9